The next 10 T cell receptor beta chains were all read from a single sample in a study of cytomegalovirus exposure and HLA in healthy donors. Measured with immunoSEQ multiplex PCR; TCRdb has only the in-frame clones, and not every one. The sample includes roughly 190,000 clones, roughly 86% of them seen just once. The material sequenced was PBMCs. Every receptor here comes from a man aged 25-45 years in good health and CMV-seropositive.

The chain couples TRBV6-4 to TRBJ1-5; D unresolved. The germline V gene encodes CDR1 MRHNA and CDR2 SNTAGT. The V end was cut by 5 bases, the J end by 0 bases, with 11 bases between. The CDR3 loop spans 15 amino acids. CDR3 sequence (DNA): TGTGCCAGCAGTCCCCCGGGCTATAGCAATCAGCCCCAGCATTTT. Translation: CASSPPGYSNQPQHF.

This clone was observed once. V gene TRBV6-6 combines with J gene TRBJ2-5, with D perhaps assigned TRBD1 or TRBD2 (5 bases each). Germline lookup yields CDR1 MNHNY and CDR2 SVGAGI (reference sequence). V was cut by 6 bases and J by 0 bases, with 11 bases left in between. This CDR3 comprises 14 residues. The CDR3 protein is CASSTGTDQETQYF. For the CDR3, the DNA is TGTGCCAGCAGCACCGGGACGGACCAAGAGACCCAGTACTTC.

The chain links TRBV2 to TRBJ2-5; D could derive from TRBD1 or TRBD2 (5 bases each). The CDR3 has 13 amino acids. CDR1 is SNHLY, CDR2 FYNNEI, per germline. The V gene lost 6 bases and the J gene lost 5 bases, with 13 bases spanning the gap. The CDR3 DNA reads TGTGCCAGCAGAGAGGGGTCCGATGAGACCCAGTACTTC. Protein: CASREGSDETQYF. Filled out from reference TRBV2 and TRBJ2-5, the complete variable domain reads EPEVTQTPSHQVTQMGQEVILRCVPISNHLYFYWYRQILGQKVEFLVSFYNNEISEKSEIFDDQFSVERPDGSNFTLKIRSTKLEDSAMYFCASREGSDETQYFGPGTRLLVL.

V gene TRBV9 combines with J gene TRBJ1-4, with unresolved D. In germline, CDR1 is SGDLS, CDR2 YYNGEE. Trimming left V 0 bases short and J 4 bases short, with 10 bases between. The CDR3 is 15 residues long. In nucleotides, the CDR3 is TGTGCCAGCAGCGTAGGATCCCTGGGTAATGAAAAACTGTTTTTT. This codes for CASSVGSLGNEKLFF.

This clone came up once. The V gene is TRBV15, the J gene TRBJ2-1; D gene ambiguous. This CDR3 is built from 14 residues. Trimming pared 3 bases from V and 6 bases from J, leaving 12 bases between. Germline values: CDR1 LNHNV, CDR2 YYDKDF (reference sequence). CDR3 sequence: CATSSGLWGNEQFF. CDR3 bases: TGTGCCACCAGCAGTGGTCTCTGGGGCAATGAGCAGTTCTTC.

The rearrangement uses TRBV29-1 and TRBJ1-1; maybe TRBD1 (6 bases). The CDR3 spans 13 residues. V lost 5 bases, J lost 1 base, and 11 bases lay in between. The V gene's germline CDR1 is SQVTM and CDR2 ANQGSEA. CDR3 in amino acids: CSVSKGGNTEAFF. CDR3 sequence (DNA): TGCAGCGTTTCTAAGGGGGGGAACACTGAAGCTTTCTTT.

This clone has a single count. The V and J genes are TRBV9 and TRBJ1-4; 9 nucleotides align to TRBD1. The length of the CDR3 is 15 residues. Germline-derived CDR1 and CDR2 are SGDLS and YYNGEE. The V and J ends lost 2 bases and 7 bases, in that order; junction bases with no gene match: 6. The CDR3 spells CASSVTGTGPEKLFF. CDR3 in DNA: TGTGCCAGCAGCGTCACCGGGACAGGGCCTGAAAAACTGTTTTTT.

The chain has TRBV28 and TRBJ2-7; a possible D gene is TRBD1 (5 bases). The CDR3 has 13 amino acids. Germline values: CDR1 MDHEN, CDR2 SYDVKM. With 5 bases removed from V and 1 base from J, the gap between germline ends came to 9 bases. The CDR3 sequence: CASSPRGSYEQYF. The CDR3 DNA follows: TGTGCCAGCAGTCCTAGGGGTTCCTACGAGCAGTACTTC. Supplemented by reference TRBV28 and TRBJ2-7, the full variable domain reads DVKVTQSSRYLVKRTGEKVFLECVQDMDHENMFWYRQDPGLGLRLIYFSYDVKMKEKGDIPEGYSVSREKKERFSLILESASTNQTSMYLCASSPRGSYEQYFGPGTRLTVT.

The rearrangement uses TRBV27 and TRBJ2-3; D gene uncertain. Trimming pared 3 bases from V and 2 bases from J, leaving 12 bases between. The CDR3 loop spans 15 amino acids. The germline gives CDR1 MNHEY, CDR2 SMNVEV (reference sequence). The CDR3 loop is CASSFRLPNTDTQYF. CDR3 sequence (DNA): TGTGCCAGCAGTTTTAGGCTACCCAACACAGATACGCAGTATTTT.

About this clone: One junction end disagrees with the germline gene, perhaps due to a read error. V usage is TRBV7-2 and J usage is TRBJ2-1; TRBD1 agrees at 7 bases. The CDR3 runs 12 residues. CDR1 is SGHTA and CDR2 is FQGNSA in the germline V gene. CDR3 nucleotides: TGTGCCAGCAGCTTAACCCGGGACAGTTCGCTCTTC. Its protein product is CASSLTRDSSLF.